These 26 T cell receptor beta chains were sequenced from one sample in a study of CD8+CD57+ T cells in acquired aplastic anemia. Using genomic DNA as the template, TCR beta VDJ and CDR3 profiling was carried out. TCRdb itself ran the reads through MiXCR, one entry per CDR3 protein. The table has roughly 200,000 distinct CDR3 sequences, approximately 60% seen once. The specimen was sorted CD4+, CD8+, or CD8+CD57+ T cells (not recorded which) from PBMCs. Receptors originate from a human donor in good health.

The rearrangement uses TRBV7-9 and TRBJ2-7; the match to TRBD2 covers 13 bases. Unmatched junction bases numbered 7, after V lost 6 bases and J lost 2 bases. Germline CDR1 is SEHNR and CDR2 is FQNEAQ (reference sequence). The CDR3 is 16 residues long. CDR3 sequence: CASRVLAGGLPYEQYF. Written as DNA, the CDR3 is TGTGCCAGCAGGGTACTAGCGGGGGGGCTCCCCTACGAGCAGTACTTC.

The J gene is TRBJ1-6, the V gene TRBV4-2; no definite D call. V shed 9 bases and J shed 10 bases, with 16 bases lying between them. The CDR3 has 13 amino acids. Per germline, CDR1 LGHNA and CDR2 YNFKEQ. CDR3: CASSPEKGSPLHF. Written as DNA, the CDR3 is TGTGCCAGTTCCCCCGAAAAAGGATCACCCCTCCACTTT.

The chain recombines TRBV4-1 with TRBJ2-5; no firm D call. Trimming pared 0 bases from V and 3 bases from J, leaving 8 bases between. CDR3 length: 14 amino acids. Germline assignment: CDR1 MGHRA and CDR2 YSYEKL. The CDR3 loop is CASSQDRGEETQYF. CDR3 nucleotide sequence: TGCGCCAGCAGCCAAGATCGTGGGGAAGAGACCCAGTACTTC.

The rearrangement links TRBV7-8 to TRBJ2-7; 7 bases align to TRBD1. J was trimmed by 7 bases and V by 1 base; bases with no gene match: 4. Germline loops: CDR1 SGHVS, CDR2 FQNEAQ. The CDR3 extends over 13 amino acids. The CDR3 loop reads CASSLGTGGEQYF. CDR3 coding DNA: TGTGCCAGCAGCTTAGGGACAGGCGGGGAGCAGTACTTC. The variable domain in full, completed from reference TRBV7-8 and TRBJ2-7, reads GAGVSQSPRYKVAKRGQDVALRCDPISGHVSLFWYQQALGQGPEFLTYFQNEAQLDKSGLPSDRFFAERPEGSVSTLKIQRTQQEDSAVYLCASSLGTGGEQYFGPGTRLTVT.

As regards this clonotype: Sequence at one end of the junction differs from germline and may be a read error. The chain links TRBV7-6 to TRBJ2-7; D is undetermined. CDR1 is SGHVS, CDR2 FNYEAQ, per germline. The length of the CDR3 is 12 residues. The CDR3 spells CASSGNSYGQYF. The CDR3 nucleotides read TGTGCCAGTAGTGGTAACAGCTACGGGCAGTACTTC.

About this clonotype: A much larger clone lies one base from this, so it may be a read error. This chain links TRBV6-6 with TRBJ2-1; tentative D call: TRBD1 (6 bases). Germline CDR1 and CDR2: MNHNY and SVGAGI (reference sequence). The CDR3 is made up of 14 amino acids. With 5 bases removed from V and 6 bases from J, the gap between germline ends came to 14 bases. CDR3 sequence reads: CASSDVRGTNEQFF. CDR3 nucleotides: TGTGCCAGCAGTGACGTAAGGGGGACCAATGAGCAGTTCTTC.

J is TRBJ2-2 and V is TRBV7-7; 8 bases are a match to TRBD2. Germline CDR1 SSHAT, CDR2 FNYEAQ (reference sequence). The CDR3 consists of 17 residues. Germline trimming cut 4 bases from V and 3 bases from J; bases unmatched to any gene: 10. CDR3 in amino acids: CASSSKILAGYTGELFF. DNA for the CDR3: TGTGCCAGCAGCTCTAAGATCCTAGCGGGCTACACCGGGGAGCTGTTTTTT.

This chain connects TRBV6-1 to TRBJ1-2; possibly TRBD1 for D (6 bases). This CDR3 contains 16 residues. V was cut by 3 bases and J by 8 bases, with 22 bases left in between. The germline CDR1 and CDR2 sequences are MNHNS and SASEGT. CDR3 nucleotide sequence: TGTGCCAGCAGTGACCCTTTACCGGGGACAAGTCGGGGCTACACCTTC. It codes for CASSDPLPGTSRGYTF.

In its sample, this clonotype was seen many times. The rearrangement links TRBV7-9 to TRBJ2-7; TRBD1 agrees at 7 bases. V dropped 7 bases and J dropped 3; count of bases not matched to a gene: 6. Germline values: CDR1 SEHNR, CDR2 FQNEAQ (reference sequence). This CDR3 contains 13 residues. CDR3 DNA sequence: TGTGCCAGCATAGACAGGGTTGGCTACGAGCAGTACTTC. Encoded protein: CASIDRVGYEQYF.

In its sample, this clonotype was seen a few times. The chain has TRBV9 and TRBJ1-4; D may be TRBD1 (5 bases). The V gene lost 2 bases and the J gene lost 5 bases, with 16 bases spanning the gap. Germline values: CDR1 SGDLS, CDR2 YYNGEE. This CDR3 spans 16 amino acids. DNA for the CDR3: TGTGCCAGCAGCGTTGGGGGTACGGACGGGAATGAAAAACTGTTTTTT. Its protein product is CASSVGGTDGNEKLFF.

The DNA of the CDR3 is TGTGCCAGCAGCTTACGGCGCGGGTCCGGGGAGCTGTTTTTT. Translating it yields CASSLRRGSGELFF. The chain employs TRBV7-2 and TRBJ2-2; D is perhaps TRBD2 (5 bases). V was clipped by 2 bases and J by 6 bases, with 10 bases between them. Germline V gene lookup returns CDR1 SGHTA and CDR2 FQGNSA. This CDR3 region has 14 residues.

V is TRBV9 and J is TRBJ2-7; D is possibly TRBD1 (6 bases). The ends were cut back, 4 bases at V and 2 bases at J, with 16 bases in the middle. This CDR3 has 15 amino acids. Germline V gives CDR1 SGDLS, CDR2 YYNGEE. The CDR3 loop is CASSFRPTGTYEQYF. The CDR3 DNA is TGTGCCAGCAGCTTCAGGCCGACAGGTACCTACGAGCAGTACTTC. Supplemented by reference TRBV9 and TRBJ2-7, the full variable domain reads DSGVTQTPKHLITATGQRVTLRCSPRSGDLSVYWYQQSLDQGLQFLIQYYNGEERAKGNILERFSAQQFPDLHSELNLSSLELGDSALYFCASSFRPTGTYEQYFGPGTRLTVT.

V is TRBV15 and J is TRBJ2-1; TRBD2 matches at 10 bases. This CDR3 contains 13 residues. J lost 6 bases, V lost 8 bases, and 4 bases had no gene match. The germline V gene encodes CDR1 LNHNV and CDR2 YYDKDF (reference sequence). As DNA, the CDR3 is TGTGCCACCCGTAGCGGGGGGACCAATGAGCAGTTCTTC. Protein sequence: CATRSGGTNEQFF.

V is TRBV7-8 and J is TRBJ2-7; D call uncertain. Between the trimmed V and J ends, which lost 3 bases and 6 bases, there was a span of 6 bases. The CDR3 length is 11 residues. Germline V gene sequence: CDR1 SGHVS, CDR2 FQNEAQ. The CDR3 DNA sequence: TGTGCCAGCAGCTTCTCGGTCGAGCAGTACTTC. It is translated as CASSFSVEQYF.

In its sample, this clonotype was seen a few times. This chain connects TRBV15 to TRBJ1-1; 8 nucleotides agree with TRBD1. The CDR3 spans 15 residues. Germline V gene data show CDR1 as LNHNV and CDR2 as YYDKDF (reference sequence). The junction had 4 bases not matched to a gene; V was cut back by 1 base and J by 3 bases. The CDR3 loop is CATSRGVQGDTEAFF. The CDR3 DNA is TGTGCCACCAGCAGAGGCGTACAGGGGGACACTGAAGCTTTCTTT.

V and J are TRBV25-1 and TRBJ1-5; D may be TRBD1 (6 bases). CDR3 length equals 14 residues. The V end was cut by 5 bases, the J end by 4 bases, with 12 bases between. CDR1 is MGHDK, CDR2 SYGVNS, per germline. In DNA form, the CDR3 reads TGTGCCAGCAGTACTACAGGGTCGAATCAGCCCCAGCATTTT. This gives the protein CASSTTGSNQPQHF.

The chain carries TRBV5-4 and TRBJ2-7; 7 nucleotides line up with TRBD2. The CDR3 spans 16 residues. From germline, CDR1 is SGHNT and CDR2 YYREEE (reference sequence). The trim removed 0 bases at V and 0 bases at J, leaving 6 bases unmatched. The CDR3 region has the DNA TGTGCCAGCAGCTTGGACCAACTAGCGCTCTCCTACGAGCAGTACTTC. Translation: CASSLDQLALSYEQYF.

This clonotype has at least ten counts. This CDR3 is CSAPGLAGTTYEQYF. In nucleotides, the CDR3 is TGCAGTGCTCCAGGACTAGCGGGGACAACATACGAGCAGTACTTC. The chain links TRBV20-1 to TRBJ2-7; TRBD2 agrees at 12 bases. Per the germline V gene, CDR1 is DFQATT and CDR2 is SNEGSKA (reference sequence). This CDR3 is 15 amino acids long. V was pared by 5 bases and J by 4 bases, with 9 bases of the junction left unmatched.

This chain links TRBV5-5 with TRBJ2-5, with D perhaps matching TRBD2 (6 bases). The V gene's germline CDR1 is SGHKS and CDR2 YYEKEE (reference sequence). CDR3 length: 18 residues. Trimming stripped 4 bases from V and 3 bases from J, with 25 bases between. CDR3 sequence (DNA): TGTGCCAGCAGCCCTCTACCTGGGGAAGGAGGGCTCGAAGAGACCCAGTACTTC. Its protein is CASSPLPGEGGLEETQYF.

This clonotype was seen repeatedly, ten times or more. V is TRBV6-1 and J is TRBJ2-7; the match to TRBD2 covers 11 bases. This CDR3 is 13 amino acids long. Germline lookup yields CDR1 MNHNS and CDR2 SASEGT. V was clipped by 7 bases and J by 4 bases; unmatched bases: 3. CDR3 residues: CASTSGRSYEQYF. The DNA for the CDR3 is TGTGCCAGCACTAGCGGGAGGTCTTACGAGCAGTACTTC.

V and J are TRBV15 and TRBJ2-3, with 9 bases that match TRBD1. The CDR3 totals 16 residues. Trimming removed 1 base from V and 5 bases from J; junction bases left unmatched: 7. Germline CDR1 and CDR2: LNHNV and YYDKDF (reference sequence). This CDR3 reads CATSRVSWDREDTQYF. The DNA for the CDR3 is TGTGCCACCAGCAGAGTCTCCTGGGACAGGGAAGATACGCAGTATTTT.

About this clonotype: At one end the junction does not follow the germline gene, possibly because of a read error. The CDR3 DNA is TGTGCTAGCAGCCTCTCTGATGGTCAGCCCCAGCATTTT. It translates to CASSLSDGQPQHF. The chain carries TRBV7-7 and TRBJ1-5; no clear D. The CDR3 loop spans 13 amino acids. CDR1 SSHAT and CDR2 FNYEAQ come from the germline V gene (reference sequence).

This clonotype was detected a few times. The CDR3 bases are TGTGCCACCAGTGATTCGGGGGTGAACACTGAAGCTTTCTTT. Its translation: CATSDSGVNTEAFF. V and J are TRBV24-1 and TRBJ1-1; weak D call: TRBD1 (5 bases). Per the germline V gene, CDR1 is KGHDR and CDR2 is SFDVKD. V lost 2 bases and J 0 bases, leaving 6 bases between the germline ends. The CDR3 consists of 14 residues.

The chain employs TRBV19 and TRBJ1-2; the match to TRBD1 covers 9 bases. After removal of 6 bases from V and 2 bases from J, the junction contained 7 bases not matched to a gene. There are 15 residues in the CDR3. CDR1 is LNHDA, CDR2 SQIVND, per germline (reference sequence). The CDR3 is CASSRGQGWNYGYTF. CDR3 nucleotide sequence: TGTGCCAGTAGCCGGGGACAGGGATGGAACTATGGCTACACCTTC.

J is TRBJ2-3 and V is TRBV20-1, with no clear D. Germline V gives CDR1 DFQATT, CDR2 SNEGSKA (reference sequence). The CDR3 is 11 residues long. V lost 4 bases and J 6 bases, leaving 8 bases between the germline ends. The chain's CDR3 is CSAIVGDTQYF. In DNA form, the CDR3 reads TGCAGTGCTATTGTGGGCGATACGCAGTATTTT.

This clonotype was detected once. The chain has TRBV20-1 and TRBJ2-3; no clear D gene. The CDR3 runs to 14 residues. Trimming stripped 4 bases from V and 4 bases from J, with 15 bases between. The germline V gene has CDR1 DFQATT and CDR2 SNEGSKA (reference sequence). The CDR3 DNA is TGCAGTGCTAAGCCTAGTCTCGTTCCAGATACGCAGTATTTT. Its protein is CSAKPSLVPDTQYF.